A selection of T cell receptor beta chains follows, all from one sample in a study of T-cell memory formation after mild COVID-19. TCRdb independently ran MiXCR on the 5' RACE reads; one entry per CDR3 protein. The data hold 190,000 or so distinct CDR3 sequences, with 20% to 25% observed a single time. The sample consisted of PBMCs or a T cell subset sorted from them (not recorded which). Receptor source: an adult woman who had mild COVID-19 (a few samples of this study predate the infection). Cell type and time point are not known. Both conserved end residues are part of each CDR3. The D gene is left open where the match is weak. Not all rows give a size; the values are once, few, many and, for expanded clones, a class.

>TRBD2|few|TRBV7-8|TRBJ2-1|16
CASSKPGLAGYNEQFF
TGTGCCAGCAGCAAACCGGGACTAGCGGGATACAATGAGCAGTTCTTC
>.|.|TRBV24-1|TRBJ2-7|12
CATSDLWGEQYF
TGTGCCACCAGTGATTTGTGGGGCGAGCAGTACTTC
>.|.|TRBV19|TRBJ2-1|15
CASSPAQSGGNEQFF
TGTGCCAGTAGTCCCGCTCAGTCCGGCGGGAATGAGCAGTTCTTC
>.|.|TRBV5-5|TRBJ1-1|19
CASSLRSRIPGAGNTEAFF
TGTGCCAGCAGCTTGAGGTCTAGGATACCTGGGGCGGGGAACACTGAAGCTTTCTTT
>.|.|TRBV7-2|TRBJ2-3|15
CASSLASGFTDTQYF
TGTGCCAGCAGCTTAGCGTCCGGTTTCACAGATACGCAGTATTTT
>.|many|TRBV12-3/TRBV12-4|TRBJ2-7|14
CASSLVGGSYEQYF
TGTGCCAGCAGTTTAGTAGGGGGATCCTACGAGCAGTACTTC
>TRBD1|.|TRBV5-1|TRBJ2-1|14
CASSLGQGENEQFF
TGCGCCAGCAGCTTGGGACAGGGGGAAAATGAGCAGTTCTTC
>.|.|TRBV12-3/TRBV12-4|TRBJ1-2|11
CASSFRGGYTF
TGTGCCAGCAGTTTTCGGGGTGGCTACACCTTC
>.|few|TRBV21-1|TRBJ1-1|15
CASSLNGGPNTEAFF
TGTGCCAGCAGCTTAAATGGGGGGCCTAACACTGAAGCTTTCTTT
>.|.|TRBV7-9|TRBJ2-7|14
CASSPDSGSYEQYF
TGTGCCAGCAGCCCCGACTCGGGCTCCTACGAGCAGTACTTC
>.|few|TRBV29-1|TRBJ2-5|13
CSVIGAPPGAQYF
TGCAGCGTTATTGGGGCTCCCCCGGGGGCCCAGTACTTC
>TRBD1|.|TRBV7-9|TRBJ2-7|15
CASSLEGTASYEQYF
TGTGCCAGCAGCCTTGAGGGGACAGCTTCCTACGAGCAGTACTTC
>TRBD1|.|TRBV15|TRBJ2-5|16
CATSRAAGQGGETQYF
TGTGCCACCAGCAGAGCTGCGGGACAGGGTGGCGAGACCCAGTACTTC
>TRBD2|few|TRBV5-1|TRBJ2-7|17
CASSPETSGFALGEQYF
TGCGCCAGCAGCCCTGAGACTAGCGGGTTCGCCCTGGGGGAGCAGTACTTC
>.|.|TRBV5-6|TRBJ2-1|12
CASSSYDNEQFF
TGTGCCAGCAGCTCCTATGACAATGAGCAGTTCTTC
>.|.|TRBV7-9|TRBJ2-2|14
CASSLDGYTGELFF
TGTGCCAGCAGCTTAGACGGATACACCGGGGAGCTGTTTTTT
>TRBD2|many|TRBV4-2|TRBJ2-7|17
CASSQDFTSGRVYEQYF
TGTGCCAGCAGCCAAGATTTCACTAGCGGGAGAGTGTACGAGCAGTACTTC
>TRBD2|few|TRBV20-1|TRBJ2-1|17
CSARGGERSGTYNEQFF
TGCAGTGCTAGAGGGGGTGAAAGGAGCGGGACCTACAATGAGCAGTTCTTC
>.|few|TRBV7-2|TRBJ2-7|14
CASSLITGTYEQYF
TGTGCCAGCAGCTTAATCACAGGGACCTACGAGCAGTACTTC
>TRBD2|.|TRBV5-6|TRBJ2-5|18
CASSFPGLAGGPEETQYF
TGTGCCAGCAGCTTTCCGGGACTAGCGGGAGGGCCGGAAGAGACCCAGTACTTC
>TRBD2|.|TRBV25-1|TRBJ2-5|16
CASSEFKAGGPETQYF
TGTGCCAGCAGTGAATTCAAGGCGGGGGGGCCAGAGACCCAGTACTTC
>.|.|TRBV7-9|TRBJ2-3|13
CASSLGDPQPQYF
TGTGCCAGCAGCTTGGGAGATCCTCAGCCGCAGTATTTT
>.|few|TRBV30|TRBJ2-3|14
CAWSVEGSADTQYF
TGTGCCTGGAGTGTAGAAGGGAGCGCAGATACGCAGTATTTT
>.|once|TRBV21-1|TRBJ1-1|14
CASSPRDRYTEAFF
TGTGCCAGCAGCCCTAGGGACAGGTACACTGAAGCTTTCTTT
>.|few|TRBV20-1|TRBJ1-5|13
CSSAGRNNQPQHF
TGCAGCAGCGCCGGAAGGAACAATCAGCCCCAGCATTTT
>.|.|TRBV30|TRBJ2-1|17
CAWSVPPPGLSYNEQFF
TGTGCCTGGAGTGTACCCCCTCCGGGCCTTTCCTACAATGAGCAGTTCTTC
>.|.|TRBV10-3|TRBJ1-5|15
CATQDEGGSNQPQHF
TGTGCCACCCAGGACGAGGGCGGGTCCAATCAGCCCCAGCATTTT
>TRBD2|.|TRBV9|TRBJ2-7|14
CASSELADPYEQYF
TGTGCCAGCAGCGAACTAGCGGACCCCTACGAGCAGTACTTC
>TRBD2|few|TRBV6-6|TRBJ2-1|16
CASSYGTSGRENEQFF
TGTGCCAGCAGTTACGGGACTAGCGGGAGAGAGAATGAGCAGTTCTTC
>TRBD1|.|TRBV6-5|TRBJ1-2|14
CASSQPGQGYGYTF
TGTGCCAGCAGTCAACCGGGACAGGGCTATGGCTACACCTTC
>.|few|TRBV4-1|TRBJ2-7|16
CASSPYLETGAYEQYF
TGCGCCAGCAGCCCCTATTTGGAGACAGGCGCCTACGAGCAGTACTTC
>.|.|TRBV5-1|TRBJ2-1|14
CASSLASFYNEQFF
TGCGCCAGCAGCTTGGCTTCCTTCTACAATGAGCAGTTCTTC
>.|few|TRBV10-3|TRBJ1-5|13
CAISDDPAQPQHF
TGTGCCATCAGTGACGACCCAGCCCAGCCCCAGCATTTT
>.|.|TRBV7-9|TRBJ1-5|14
CASSLAGRNQPQHF
TGTGCCAGCAGCTTAGCAGGGCGCAATCAGCCCCAGCATTTT
>TRBD2|few|TRBV4-2|TRBJ2-7|15
CASSHLAGSTYEQYF
TGTGCCAGCAGCCACCTAGCGGGTTCCACTTACGAGCAGTACTTC
>.|few|TRBV20-1|TRBJ2-7|13
CSARPTPSYEQYF
TGCAGTGCTAGACCAACTCCCTCCTACGAGCAGTACTTC
>TRBD1|.|TRBV3-1|TRBJ1-1|16
CASSQLNRGLNTEAFF
TGTGCCAGCAGCCAGTTGAACAGGGGACTGAACACTGAAGCTTTCTTT
>.|few|TRBV5-5|TRBJ2-1|13
CASSLVWEDEQFF
TGTGCCAGCAGCTTGGTATGGGAGGATGAGCAGTTCTTC
>TRBD2|.|TRBV20-1|TRBJ2-1|18
CSATASGSAGGAYNEQFF
TGCAGTGCCACAGCTAGCGGGAGCGCGGGGGGAGCCTACAATGAGCAGTTCTTC
>TRBD2|.|TRBV20-1|TRBJ2-3|15
CSASPGTSGTDTQYF
TGCAGTGCTAGCCCGGGGACTAGCGGGACAGATACGCAGTATTTT
>.|.|TRBV20-1|TRBJ2-1|12
CSASVSTAEQFF
TGCAGTGCTAGTGTCTCCACGGCTGAGCAGTTCTTC
>.|.|TRBV10-1|TRBJ1-1|15
CASRETGHLWTEAFF
TGCGCCAGCAGGGAAACGGGCCACCTATGGACTGAAGCTTTCTTT
>.|.|TRBV12-3/TRBV12-4|TRBJ2-1|12
CASRLGVNEQFF
TGTGCCAGCAGGCTAGGGGTCAATGAGCAGTTCTTC
>.|few|TRBV15|TRBJ2-5|13
CATSRVRWETQYF
TGTGCCACCAGCAGAGTTAGGTGGGAGACCCAGTACTTC
>TRBD2|few|TRBV7-9|TRBJ2-1|17
CASSGSGSSGKYNEQFF
TGTGCCAGCAGCGGATCGGGGTCTAGCGGGAAATACAATGAGCAGTTCTTC
>.|once|TRBV4-3|TRBJ1-2|13
CASSQAGVNGYTF
TGCGCCAGCAGCCAAGCAGGAGTCAATGGCTACACCTTC
>TRBD1|.|TRBV7-9|TRBJ2-3|17
CASSYDPRGLTSDTQYF
TGTGCCAGCAGTTATGACCCCAGGGGGCTGACGTCAGATACGCAGTATTTT
>TRBD1|few|TRBV12-3/TRBV12-4|TRBJ2-1|15
CASSLDGQGVGEQFF
TGTGCCAGCAGTTTAGACGGGCAGGGGGTCGGTGAGCAGTTCTTC
>.|.|TRBV5-5|TRBJ2-7|16
CASSLILGAALHEQYF
TGTGCCAGCAGCTTGATTCTGGGGGCTGCACTCCACGAGCAGTACTTC
>TRBD1|.|TRBV7-9|TRBJ2-7|19
CASSYHRDREAIRPYEQYF
TGTGCCAGCAGCTACCACCGGGACAGGGAGGCCATCCGTCCTTACGAGCAGTACTTC
>TRBD2|.|TRBV30|TRBJ2-1|13
CAWERGLFNEQFF
TGTGCCTGGGAGCGGGGGTTATTCAATGAGCAGTTCTTC
>.|.|TRBV7-8|TRBJ2-1|19
CASSLAPAGNRLSYNEQFF
TGTGCCAGCAGCTTAGCCCCAGCAGGCAATAGACTGTCCTACAATGAGCAGTTCTTC
>.|few|TRBV4-1|TRBJ1-5|16
CASSQGGGLGNQPQHF
TGCGCCAGCAGCCAAGGAGGGGGGCTGGGCAATCAGCCCCAGCATTTT
>TRBD2|few|TRBV4-2|TRBJ2-5|18
CASSQDPPRGGVGETQYF
TGTGCCAGCAGCCAAGATCCTCCCCGGGGGGGCGTAGGAGAGACCCAGTACTTC
>.|.|TRBV5-5|TRBJ2-3|13
CASSLEATDTQYF
TGTGCCAGCAGCTTGGAGGCGACAGATACGCAGTATTTT
>TRBD2|.|TRBV9|TRBJ2-2|18
CASSVEERGVYVTGELFF
TGTGCCAGCAGCGTAGAGGAGCGGGGCGTATATGTCACCGGGGAGCTGTTTTTT
>.|few|TRBV21-1|TRBJ2-7|16
CASSKGMSDSSYEQYF
TGTGCCAGCAGCAAAGGAATGTCCGATTCCTCCTACGAGCAGTACTTC
>TRBD1|once|TRBV9|TRBJ2-3|18
CASSVGFSSGQGTDTQYF
TGTGCCAGCAGCGTCGGCTTTAGCTCTGGACAGGGCACAGATACGCAGTATTTT
>TRBD2|few|TRBV9|TRBJ2-2|16
CASTREVAEAGGELFF
TGTGCCAGCACCCGGGAGGTAGCGGAAGCGGGCGGGGAGCTGTTTTTT